The 3 T cell receptor beta chains below all came from one sample that was sequenced in a study of cytomegalovirus exposure and HLA in healthy donors. PCR was performed using 60 Vbeta and 13 Jbeta primers. The table came from immunoSEQ multiplex PCR; TCRdb's copy has only in-frame clones and leaves some out. Of approximately 130,000 clones in the sample, about 61% were seen once. Sequencing used PBMCs. The receptors here all came from a woman in her thirties or forties in good health and CMV-seronegative.

This chain connects TRBV5-6 to TRBJ2-3, with TRBD1 identical over 7 bases. The CDR3 contains 17 residues. Germline assignment: CDR1 SGHDT and CDR2 YYEEEE. V was clipped by 0 bases and J by 0 bases; unmatched bases: 7. The CDR3 sequence: CASSLASRGLSTDTQYF. In DNA form, the CDR3 reads TGTGCCAGCAGCTTGGCCTCGAGGGGGCTGAGCACAGATACGCAGTATTTT.

This chain uses TRBV7-9 with TRBJ2-7; D remains unclear. Germline lookup yields CDR1 SEHNR and CDR2 FQNEAQ (reference sequence). CDR3 length equals 13 residues. Trimming shortened V by 5 bases and J by 5 bases, and 13 bases separated the two germline ends. CDR3 loop: CASSTGSQDEQYF. The DNA of the CDR3 is TGTGCCAGCAGCACCGGATCCCAGGACGAGCAGTACTTC.

The J gene is TRBJ1-2, the V gene TRBV13; tentatively, D is TRBD1 (5 bases). The CDR3 loop spans 15 amino acids. Germline CDR1 PRHDT, CDR2 FYEKMQ (reference sequence). V was trimmed by 4 bases and J by 6 bases, leaving 18 bases between them. The CDR3, as DNA: TGTGCCAGCAGCTCGAACCGGGGGAGAAGGGATGGCTACACCTTC. Translation: CASSSNRGRRDGYTF.